A selection of T cell receptor beta chains follows, all from one sample in a study of blood T cell repertoires in COVID-19. TCRdb keeps only in-frame clones here, not all; method: immunoSEQ multiplex PCR. The sample lists roughly 210,000 clones, roughly 91% occurring once. Sequencing was carried out using PBMCs or T cells enriched from blood (not recorded which). The receptor set was obtained from a man aged 25 to 40 in a cohort exposed to, infected with or recovered from COVID-19 (not recorded which). Each CDR3 is given with its conserved first and last residue. Each record gives: J gene, D gene, clone size, V gene, CDR3 protein, CDR3 DNA. A D gene is named only where the DNA matches it firmly. The size of a clone is reported for some rows only, either as once, few or many, or as a class for expanded clones.

J gene: TRBJ1-4
D gene: NA
clone size: NA
V gene: TRBV7-9
CDR3 protein: CASSLAPHLGEKLFF
CDR3 DNA: TGTGCCAGCAGCTTAGCGCCCCATCTGGGCGAAAAACTGTTTTTT

J gene: TRBJ1-2
D gene: NA
clone size: NA
V gene: TRBV19
CDR3 protein: CASSILDTLGYTF
CDR3 DNA: TGTGCCAGTAGTATACTCGACACCTTGGGCTACACCTTC

J gene: TRBJ2-5
D gene: TRBD2
clone size: NA
V gene: TRBV28
CDR3 protein: CASSFPPSGILVETQYF
CDR3 DNA: TGTGCCAGCAGTTTCCCGCCTAGCGGGATCCTCGTGGAGACCCAGTACTTC

J gene: TRBJ2-5
D gene: NA
clone size: NA
V gene: TRBV6-2/TRBV6-3
CDR3 protein: CASSYQGTAGWETQYF
CDR3 DNA: TGTGCCAGCAGTTACCAGGGGACGGCTGGGTGGGAGACCCAGTACTTC

J gene: TRBJ1-1
D gene: TRBD1
clone size: NA
V gene: TRBV18
CDR3 protein: CASSQPTGMNTEAFF
CDR3 DNA: TGTGCCAGCTCACAACCGACAGGGATGAACACTGAAGCTTTCTTT

J gene: TRBJ2-7
D gene: NA
clone size: NA
V gene: TRBV2
CDR3 protein: CASSDGMVYEQYF
CDR3 DNA: TGTGCCAGCAGTGACGGGATGGTTTACGAGCAGTACTTC

J gene: TRBJ2-7
D gene: TRBD1
clone size: NA
V gene: TRBV6-5
CDR3 protein: CASYRDRGIAYEQYF
CDR3 DNA: TGTGCCAGCTACCGGGACAGGGGTATAGCCTACGAGCAGTACTTC

J gene: TRBJ2-2
D gene: NA
clone size: NA
V gene: TRBV19
CDR3 protein: CASSIGPGRNTGELFF
CDR3 DNA: TGTGCCAGTAGTATAGGTCCGGGAAGGAACACCGGGGAGCTGTTTTTT

J gene: TRBJ2-7
D gene: NA
clone size: few
V gene: TRBV9
CDR3 protein: CASSSGLHSYEQYF
CDR3 DNA: TGTGCCAGCAGCTCGGGACTCCACTCCTACGAGCAGTACTTC

J gene: TRBJ1-5
D gene: NA
clone size: NA
V gene: TRBV11-2
CDR3 protein: CASSQNQPQHF
CDR3 DNA: TGTGCCAGCAGCCAAAATCAGCCCCAGCATTTT

J gene: TRBJ2-1
D gene: NA
clone size: NA
V gene: TRBV11-2
CDR3 protein: CASSLVRSFNNEQFF
CDR3 DNA: TGTGCCAGCAGCTTAGTGCGTTCTTTCAACAATGAGCAGTTCTTC